The 28 T cell receptor beta chains below come from one sample, sequenced in a study of blood T cell repertoires in COVID-19. Clones were sequenced by immunoSEQ multiplex PCR, and TCRdb holds only the in-frame ones, with some missing. The sample yields 65,000 to 95,000 clones, around 90% seen once. What was sequenced was peripheral blood. The receptors stem from a man in his 70s with acute or convalescent COVID-19.

J is TRBJ2-1 and V is TRBV4-2; D gene unclear. Trimming removed 0 bases at V and 7 bases at J, with 10 bases between. The CDR3 consists of 14 residues. In germline, CDR1 is LGHNA, CDR2 YNFKEQ. CDR3 residues: CASSQDKARNEQFF. The CDR3 DNA is TGTGCCAGCAGCCAAGATAAAGCCCGAAATGAGCAGTTCTTC.

This chain connects TRBV15 to TRBJ1-4; 7 positions agree with TRBD1. The CDR3 sequence is 17 residues long. Trimming removed 5 bases from V and 3 bases from J; junction bases left unmatched: 12. Germline-derived CDR1 and CDR2 are LNHNV and YYDKDF (reference sequence). DNA of the CDR3: TGTGCCACCAGCGGAGGGCTGAAACAGGGGCCTAATGAAAAACTGTTTTTT. Translated: CATSGGLKQGPNEKLFF.

This sequence joins TRBV5-1 and TRBJ2-3, with 14 bases lining up with TRBD2. Germline V lookup: CDR1 SGHRS, CDR2 YFSETQ. CDR3 size: 15 residues. V trimming: 4 bases; J trimming: 6 bases; junction bases outside the gene matches: 4. For the CDR3, the DNA is TGCGCCAGCAGCGCGGGACTAGCGGGAGTCGATACGCAGTATTTT. Translated, it gives CASSAGLAGVDTQYF. The whole variable domain, remainder taken from reference TRBV5-1 and TRBJ2-3, is KAGVTQTPRYLIKTRGQQVTLSCSPISGHRSVSWYQQTPGQGLQFLFEYFSETQRNKGNFPGRFSGRQFSNSRSEMNVSTLELGDSALYLCASSAGLAGVDTQYFGPGTRLTVL.

This chain joins TRBV7-9 and TRBJ1-2, with 9 nucleotides matching TRBD1. The CDR3 is 14 residues long. CDR1 is SEHNR and CDR2 is FQNEAQ in the germline V gene (reference sequence). V was clipped by 4 bases and J by 2 bases; unmatched bases: 2. In DNA, the CDR3 is TGTGCCAGCAGCTCAGGACAGGGGAACTATGGCTACACCTTC. Translation: CASSSGQGNYGYTF.

This clone came up a few times. The rearrangement uses TRBV6-5 and TRBJ2-1, with TRBD1 as a possible D gene (6 bases). The germline CDR1 and CDR2 sequences are MNHEY and SVGAGI. The V end was cut by 2 bases, the J end by 13 bases, with 12 bases between. This CDR3 is 12 amino acids long. CDR3 nucleotides: TGTGCCAGCAGTTACCGCCAGGGGAAACAGTTCTTC. Amino acid sequence: CASSYRQGKQFF.

The V call is TRBV4-3, the J call TRBJ1-2; no firm D call. Trimming shortened V by 1 base and J by 4 bases, and 10 bases separated the two germline ends. In germline, CDR1 is LGHNA, CDR2 YSLEER. This CDR3 contains 14 residues. The DNA for the CDR3 is TGCGCCAGCAGCCAAGTAGGTGGCGGCTATGGCTACACCTTC. Its translation is CASSQVGGGYGYTF.

This chain uses TRBV10-3 with TRBJ2-7; D perhaps matches TRBD1 (5 bases). Per the germline V gene, CDR1 is ENHRY and CDR2 is SYGVKD. This CDR3 is 14 amino acids long. The ends were cut back, 7 bases at V and 2 bases at J, with 15 bases in the middle. The CDR3 reads CAITDGATPYEQYF. The CDR3 DNA sequence: TGTGCCATCACCGATGGGGCAACCCCCTACGAGCAGTACTTC.

The chain combines TRBV12-3 or TRBV12-4 with TRBJ1-2, with D perhaps matching TRBD1 (5 bases). This CDR3 contains 12 residues. The V gene lost 4 bases and the J gene lost 6 bases, with 9 bases spanning the gap. The CDR3 spells CASSSTGDGYTF. CDR3 nucleotide sequence: TGTGCCAGCAGTTCCACGGGGGATGGCTACACCTTC.

This clone was detected only once. This sequence joins TRBV3-1 (or the pseudogene TRBV3-2) and TRBJ2-7; 9 bases agree with TRBD2. Trimming took 1 base from V and 2 from J; bases not matched to a gene: 3. The germline V gene encodes CDR1 LGHDT and CDR2 YNNKEL (reference sequence). The CDR3 extends over 15 amino acids. The CDR3: CASSQGPSGTYEQYF. Here the CDR3 DNA reads TGTGCCAGCAGCCAAGGGCCTAGCGGGACCTACGAGCAGTACTTC.

The genes are TRBV27 and TRBJ1-6, with D tentatively TRBD1 (6 bases). CDR1 is MNHEY, CDR2 SMNVEV, per germline (reference sequence). The CDR3 has 15 amino acids. V was pared by 2 bases and J by 7 bases, with 12 bases between. In DNA, the CDR3 is TGTGCCAGCAGTTTAGAAGGGGGAAGCAATTCACCCCTCCACTTT. Protein sequence: CASSLEGGSNSPLHF.

V and J are TRBV7-6 and TRBJ2-3; tentative D call: TRBD1 (5 bases). This CDR3 is built from 15 residues. V was cut by 1 base and J by 4 bases, with 12 bases left in between. CDR1 and CDR2 from the germline V gene are SGHVS and FNYEAQ. The CDR3 coding sequence is TGTGCCAGCAGCTTAGGATTAGGGGCCGCAGATACGCAGTATTTT. It is translated as CASSLGLGAADTQYF.

The chain links TRBV30 to TRBJ2-3, with TRBD2 identical over 14 bases. The CDR3 is 16 amino acids. The V and J ends lost 5 bases and 0 bases, in that order; junction bases with no gene match: 4. The germline CDR1 and CDR2 sequences are GTSNPN and SVGIG (reference sequence). The CDR3 bases are TGTGCCTGGGCGACTAGCGGGGGGGCTAGCACAGATACGCAGTATTTT. This sequence encodes CAWATSGGASTDTQYF.

The gene calls are TRBV9 and TRBJ1-2; D perhaps matches TRBD1 (6 bases). V lost 5 bases, J lost 5 bases, and 25 bases lay in between. This CDR3 spans 17 amino acids. Germline loops: CDR1 SGDLS, CDR2 YYNGEE. CDR3: CASSGVAGGLGGYGYTF. DNA of the CDR3: TGTGCCAGCAGTGGGGTGGCGGGGGGCCTTGGAGGGTATGGCTACACCTTC. Complete variable domain (other parts from reference TRBV9 and TRBJ1-2): DSGVTQTPKHLITATGQRVTLRCSPRSGDLSVYWYQQSLDQGLQFLIQYYNGEERAKGNILERFSAQQFPDLHSELNLSSLELGDSALYFCASSGVAGGLGGYGYTFGSGTRLTVV.

The chain joins TRBV27 to TRBJ2-3; weak D call: TRBD1 (7 bases). CDR1 and CDR2 from the germline V gene are MNHEY and SMNVEV (reference sequence). CDR3 size: 14 residues. The V and J ends lost 7 bases and 0 bases respectively, with 11 bases between them. The CDR3 spells CASTRGTSTDTQYF. Here the CDR3 DNA reads TGTGCCAGCACCAGGGGGACTAGCACAGATACGCAGTATTTT.

The chain employs TRBV24-1 and TRBJ2-1; 9 bases align to TRBD2. The CDR3 is 18 residues long. The J segment lost 2 bases and the V segment lost 2 bases, leaving 9 bases of the junction unmatched. Germline V lookup: CDR1 KGHDR, CDR2 SFDVKD. In DNA, the CDR3 is TGTGCCACCAGTGATTCCCTCCCAGCGGGAGGAACCTACAATGAGCAGTTCTTC. This translates into CATSDSLPAGGTYNEQFF.

The V and J genes are TRBV18 and TRBJ1-1, with 10 bases that match TRBD1. Germline CDR1 KGHSH, CDR2 LQKENI. J lost 11 bases, V lost 4 bases, and 10 bases had no gene match. This CDR3 is 14 amino acids long. The CDR3 loop is CASSLIRDRGGAFF. The CDR3, as DNA: TGTGCCAGCTCACTAATCCGGGACAGGGGAGGGGCTTTCTTT. The full variable domain, with the rest looked up from reference TRBV18 and TRBJ1-1, is NAGVMQNPRHLVRRRGQEARLRCSPMKGHSHVYWYRQLPEEGLKFMVYLQKENIIDESGMPKERFSAEFPKEGPSILRIQQVVRGDSAAYFCASSLIRDRGGAFFGQGTRLTVV.

This clone was recorded once. The chain joins TRBV9 to TRBJ2-7; D is unclear. The CDR3 is 15 amino acids. Trimming left V 1 base short and J 3 bases short, with 14 bases between. Germline V CDR1 and CDR2: SGDLS, YYNGEE. The CDR3 loop reads CASSVSTSSNYEQYF. CDR3 DNA: TGTGCCAGCAGCGTATCTACCTCGTCCAACTACGAGCAGTACTTC.

J is TRBJ2-2 and V is TRBV5-1; D is unresolved. CDR3 length equals 14 residues. V was shortened by 3 bases and J by 1 base, with 7 bases between the two germline ends. Germline-derived CDR1 and CDR2 are SGHRS and YFSETQ. CDR3 DNA: TGCGCCAGCAGCTCCCTAGGGAACACCGGGGAGCTGTTTTTT. As protein: CASSSLGNTGELFF. The variable domain in full, completed from reference TRBV5-1 and TRBJ2-2, reads KAGVTQTPRYLIKTRGQQVTLSCSPISGHRSVSWYQQTPGQGLQFLFEYFSETQRNKGNFPGRFSGRQFSNSRSEMNVSTLELGDSALYLCASSSLGNTGELFFGEGSRLTVL.

The chain uses TRBV27 and TRBJ1-6; 8 bases are shared with TRBD1. This CDR3 is built from 18 residues. Germline V gives CDR1 MNHEY, CDR2 SMNVEV (reference sequence). With V trimmed by 6 bases and J by 15 bases, 25 bases remained unmatched. The CDR3 is CASRPVSEGTGGRGVLHF. The CDR3 region has the DNA TGTGCCAGCAGGCCAGTCTCAGAGGGCACAGGGGGGCGTGGGGTCCTCCACTTT.

The chain uses TRBV27 and TRBJ2-7; D unresolved. The V gene's germline CDR1 is MNHEY and CDR2 SMNVEV (reference sequence). The CDR3 consists of 14 residues. V shed 2 bases and J shed 4 bases, with 12 bases lying between them. DNA of the CDR3: TGTGCCAGCAGTTTACTGGGCAGGTTATACGAGCAGTACTTC. This translates into CASSLLGRLYEQYF.

The chain employs TRBV2 and TRBJ1-2, with D possibly being TRBD1 (6 bases). Between the trimmed V and J ends, which lost 6 bases and 5 bases, there was a span of 13 bases. The CDR3 runs to 13 residues. The germline CDR1 and CDR2 sequences are SNHLY and FYNNEI. CDR3 loop: CASSLTGLYGYTF. In DNA form, the CDR3 reads TGTGCCAGCAGCCTAACAGGGTTATATGGCTACACCTTC.

The chain employs TRBV21-1 and TRBJ1-3. TRBV21-1 has pseudogene status. The CDR3 extends over 17 amino acids. As DNA, the CDR3 is TGTGCCAGCAGCATCCCTTCCTTGGGGGGTACCGGAAACACCATATATTTT. Its translation: CASSIPSLGGTGNTIYF.

This chain uses TRBV10-3 with TRBJ2-1; 9 nucleotides match TRBD1. Germline CDR1 reads ENHRY; CDR2 reads SYGVKD. The CDR3 length is 14 residues. Germline trimming cut 4 bases from V and 3 bases from J; bases unmatched to any gene: 1. This CDR3 is CAISGGQGYNEQFF. The CDR3 region has the DNA TGTGCCATCAGTGGGGGACAGGGCTACAATGAGCAGTTCTTC.

Only a few counts were recorded for this clone. The chain recombines TRBV6-2 or TRBV6-3 with TRBJ2-7; 9 bases fit TRBD2. The CDR3 runs 19 residues. V lost 2 bases to trimming and J lost 2 bases; unmatched junction nucleotides: 16. Per germline, CDR1 MNHEY and CDR2 SVGEGT. This chain's CDR3 is CASSYPGFRVRGRAYEQYF. In nucleotides, the CDR3 is TGTGCCAGCAGTTACCCCGGCTTCCGGGTGCGCGGGAGGGCCTACGAGCAGTACTTC.

This chain connects TRBV15 to TRBJ1-2, with a possible D match to TRBD1 (5 bases). This CDR3 region has 14 residues. Germline V lookup: CDR1 LNHNV, CDR2 YYDKDF (reference sequence). V gave up 2 bases and J gave up 5 bases, with 12 bases separating them. The CDR3 loop reads CATSRNSGNYGYTF. The DNA of the CDR3 is TGTGCCACCAGCAGAAACTCAGGGAATTATGGCTACACCTTC.

This clone was detected once. This chain uses TRBV18 with TRBJ2-3; no clear D. Germline V CDR1 and CDR2: KGHSH, LQKENI. Trimming removed 1 base from V and 4 bases from J, with 6 bases in between. CDR3 length: 13 residues. CDR3: CASSPLTADTQYF. The CDR3, as DNA: TGTGCCAGCTCACCACTCACGGCAGATACGCAGTATTTT.

This chain links TRBV9 with TRBJ1-1, with D uncertain. The V end was cut by 0 bases, the J end by 1 base, with 7 bases between. The length of the CDR3 is 14 residues. CDR1 SGDLS and CDR2 YYNGEE come from the germline V gene. This CDR3 reads CASSVASRNTEAFF. The CDR3 DNA sequence: TGTGCCAGCAGCGTAGCTTCCCGGAACACTGAAGCTTTCTTT.

A single count supports this clone. The chain is built from TRBV6-5 and TRBJ2-7; 8 positions agree with TRBD1. The CDR3 runs 14 residues. V was clipped by 4 bases and J by 3 bases; unmatched bases: 5. Germline-derived CDR1 and CDR2 are MNHEY and SVGAGI. The chain's CDR3 is CASSSETGVYEQYF. In nucleotides, the CDR3 is TGTGCCAGCAGTTCAGAGACAGGGGTCTACGAGCAGTACTTC.